The 6 T cell receptor beta chains in this list originate from one sample, sequenced in a study of CD8 T cells in Susac syndrome. After extraction with the RNeasy kit, roughly 0.5 to 1 ug of the RNA was reverse transcribed using random hexamers. TCRdb ran MiXCR on the immunoSEQ multiplex PCR reads and lists one entry per CDR3 protein. The table includes a few hundred thousand distinct CDR3 sequences, 80% to 95% detected once. Material for sequencing was CD4+ T cells from PBMCs. The receptor set was obtained from a human donor with multiple sclerosis.

The chain uses TRBV3-1 and TRBJ1-6; 8 bases map to TRBD1. Germline loops: CDR1 LGHDT, CDR2 YNNKEL (reference sequence). The CDR3 extends over 15 amino acids. Trimming took 4 bases from V and 11 from J; bases not matched to a gene: 10. CDR3 sequence (DNA): TGTGCCAGCAGCCCCCAGACAGGGGTTGGGGCACCCCTCCACTTT. This encodes CASSPQTGVGAPLHF.

This clonotype was recorded once. The DNA of the CDR3 is TGTGCCAGCAGCCGGTCCGCTGGGGGCAATCAGCCCCAGCATTTT. Its translation is CASSRSAGGNQPQHF. This chain connects TRBV3-1 to TRBJ1-5; D not certain. V lost 4 bases, J lost 2 bases, and 12 bases lay in between. Germline CDR1 reads LGHDT; CDR2 reads YNNKEL (reference sequence). The CDR3 contains 15 residues. Together with reference TRBV3-1 and TRBJ1-5, the CDR3 gives the full variable domain: DTAVSQTPKYLVTQMGNDKSIKCEQNLGHDTMYWYKQDSKKFLKIMFSYNNKELIINETVPNRFSPKSPDKAHLNLHINSLELGDSAVYFCASSRSAGGNQPQHFGDGTRLSIL.

This clonotype was counted between two and nine times. This chain uses TRBV3-1 with TRBJ2-3; D uncertain. Looked up from germline, CDR1 is LGHDT and CDR2 is YNNKEL (reference sequence). V lost 5 bases and J lost 6, with 6 bases in between. There are 11 residues in the CDR3. For the CDR3, the DNA is TGTGCCAGCAGCTCCCTTGATACGCAGTATTTT. Its translation: CASSSLDTQYF.

This chain joins TRBV5-4 and TRBJ1-4; a possible D gene is TRBD1 (6 bases). With 0 bases removed from V and 5 bases from J, the gap between germline ends came to 8 bases. Germline V gene lookup returns CDR1 SGHNT and CDR2 YYREEE (reference sequence). This CDR3 has 14 residues. The CDR3 DNA sequence: TGTGCCAGCAGCTTGGGGCAGGGGAATGAAAAACTGTTTTTT. As protein: CASSLGQGNEKLFF.

The V call is TRBV9, the J call TRBJ2-4, with 10 bases that match TRBD2. The V gene end was trimmed by 0 bases and the J gene end by 0 bases; junction bases not matched to a gene: 12. The germline gives CDR1 SGDLS, CDR2 YYNGEE. This CDR3 has 20 amino acids. The DNA of the CDR3 is TGTGCCAGCAGCGTAGACTCTAGCGGGGGATCTTTTCTAGCCAAAAACATTCAGTACTTC. Translating it yields CASSVDSSGGSFLAKNIQYF.

This clonotype was found once. The rearrangement links TRBV7-6 to TRBJ2-3; 9 nucleotides align to TRBD1. V shed 4 bases, J shed 4 bases, and the junction held 6 bases outside the gene matches. This CDR3 comprises 15 residues. Germline CDR1 reads SGHVS; CDR2 reads FNYEAQ. The CDR3 sequence: CASSSWTGEADTQYF. CDR3 coding DNA: TGTGCCAGCAGCTCCTGGACAGGGGAGGCAGATACGCAGTATTTT.